This TCR beta chain came from a study of shared clonotypes between healthy human individuals. Study-level results: Several donors held 5% to 5.5% of naive CD4 clonotypes in common.

Sequencing was performed with immunoSEQ multiplex PCR; in TCRdb, only in-frame clones are kept and a portion is missing. Of roughly 1.4 million clones in the sample, 98% were seen once. CDR3 length: 15 amino acids. The germline V gene encodes CDR1 SGHRS and CDR2 YFSETQ. The V end was cut by 1 base, the J end by 3 bases, with 13 bases between. As to this clone: Its antigen is as yet unknown.

The sequencing input was naive CD4+ T cells sorted from blood. Sample subset: CD45RA+ positively selected. This chain connects TRBV5-1 to TRBJ1-1, with TRBD1 as a possible D gene (5 bases). The sequence came from a man aged 30 to 45 in good health. CDR3 loop: CASSLSGLLDTEAFF. DNA for the CDR3: TGCGCCAGCAGCTTGTCAGGGCTGTTGGACACTGAAGCTTTCTTT.